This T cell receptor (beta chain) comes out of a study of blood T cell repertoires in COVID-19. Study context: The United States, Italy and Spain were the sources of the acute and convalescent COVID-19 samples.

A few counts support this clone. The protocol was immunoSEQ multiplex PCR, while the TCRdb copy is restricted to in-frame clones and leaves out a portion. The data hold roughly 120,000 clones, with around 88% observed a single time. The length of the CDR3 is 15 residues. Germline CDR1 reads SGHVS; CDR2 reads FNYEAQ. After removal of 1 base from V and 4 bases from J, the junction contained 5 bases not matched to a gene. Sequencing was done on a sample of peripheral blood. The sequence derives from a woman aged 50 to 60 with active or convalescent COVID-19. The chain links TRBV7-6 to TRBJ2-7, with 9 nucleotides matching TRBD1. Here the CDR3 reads CASSLVGTGTYEQYF. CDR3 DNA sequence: TGTGCCAGCAGCTTAGTGGGGACAGGGACTTACGAGCAGTACTTC. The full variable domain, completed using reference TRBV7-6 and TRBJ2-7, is GAGVSQSPRYKVTKRGQDVALRCDPISGHVSLYWYRQALGQGPEFLTYFNYEAQQDKSGLPNDRFSAERPEGSISTLTIQRTEQRDSAMYRCASSLVGTGTYEQYFGPGTRLTVT.